Described below is a single T cell receptor beta chain sequence and its context. This record belongs to a study of blood T cells in healthy people across ages. Per germline, CDR1 MNHEY and CDR2 SMNVEV (reference sequence). V lost 6 bases to trimming and J lost 4 bases, with 13 bases between them. This CDR3 is 14 amino acids long. The second PCR ran about 6 to 11 cycles with a sample-barcoded 5' primer and J-beta primers. A template-switch adaptor that had 12 random nucleotides put a tag on each cDNA molecule. Researchers report that each sample yielded at least 3 million CDR3-containing paired-end reads. TCRdb analysed the 5' RACE reads with MiXCR anew, one entry per CDR3 protein. The repertoire consists of about 1.6 million distinct CDR3 sequences, with around 35% occurring once and the leading ten covering approximately 11%.

The rearrangement links TRBV27 to TRBJ2-1; D perhaps matches TRBD1 (5 bases). The TCR originated in a woman in her twenties or thirties in good health. The material sequenced was blood. The CDR3 DNA follows: TGTGCCAGCAGGTACCTCGACAGTTACAATGAGCAGTTCTTC. Translation gives CASRYLDSYNEQFF.